Shown below are 12 T cell receptor beta chains from a single sample sequenced in a study of T cells in Graves' hyperthyroidism and ophthalmopathy. Template material for amplifying TCR beta CDR3 regions consisted of RNA transcripts. The HTBI primer set was used in a first-round RT-PCR of the TCR CDR3. TCRdb re-called the multiplex PCR reads through MiXCR, storing one row per CDR3 protein. The sample includes roughly 500,000 distinct CDR3 sequences, around a fifth of them seen just once. Material: blood. Receptors originate from a woman aged 70-85 years with Graves' ophthalmopathy.

The rearrangement joins TRBV19 to TRBJ1-4, with D uncertain. Germline CDR1 is LNHDA and CDR2 is SQIVND (reference sequence). The CDR3 is 14 residues long. V shed 2 bases and J shed 5 bases, with 9 bases lying between them. The CDR3, as DNA: TGTGCCAGTAGTATAAGCAGGCGGAATGAAAAACTGTTTTTT. Protein sequence: CASSISRRNEKLFF.

V gene TRBV18 combines with J gene TRBJ2-7; 8 bases are shared with TRBD1. V dropped 2 bases and J dropped 4; count of bases not matched to a gene: 10. This CDR3 spans 16 amino acids. Germline-derived CDR1 and CDR2 are KGHSH and LQKENI. CDR3 amino acids: CASSPRSPGGSYEQYF. As DNA, the CDR3 is TGTGCCAGCTCACCAAGGTCCCCAGGGGGCTCTTACGAGCAGTACTTC.

The genes are TRBV30 and TRBJ2-7; 7 bases are a match to TRBD2. The germline gives CDR1 GTSNPN, CDR2 SVGIG (reference sequence). CDR3 length: 16 amino acids. Losses at the gene ends were 5 bases for V and 7 bases for J; bases not matched to a gene: 20. CDR3 sequence reads: CAWSPGGGTSNAEQYF. The CDR3 DNA reads TGTGCCTGGTCGCCCGGGGGAGGGACCTCTAATGCGGAGCAGTACTTC.

This clonotype was seen a handful of times. The J gene is TRBJ1-1, the V gene TRBV20-1; TRBD1 agrees at 7 bases. The J segment lost 0 bases and the V segment lost 1 base, leaving 8 bases of the junction unmatched. The length of the CDR3 is 16 residues. The germline CDR1 and CDR2 sequences are DFQATT and SNEGSKA (reference sequence). The CDR3: CSARVGQTIMNTEAFF. For the CDR3, the DNA is TGCAGTGCTAGAGTGGGACAGACAATTATGAACACTGAAGCTTTCTTT.

As to this clonotype: One end of the junction fails to match germline, which may point to a read error. The chain carries TRBV28 and TRBJ2-3, with no clear D. Per the germline V gene, CDR1 is MDHEN and CDR2 is SYDVKM. The CDR3 covers 21 residues. CDR3 region: CASSQINSDPTIAALTDTQYF. The CDR3 region has the DNA TGCGCCAGCAGCCAAATAAACTCGGACCCAACTATCGCGGCGCTGACAGATACGCAGTATTTT.

There are many counts of this clonotype. The chain joins TRBV28 to TRBJ2-5; D is unclear. Germline assignment: CDR1 MDHEN and CDR2 SYDVKM. Trimming took off 8 bases at V and 1 base at J, with 11 bases between the two ends. This CDR3 comprises 13 residues. Here the CDR3 DNA reads TGTGCCAGCCTCCGGTACGGCCAAGAGACCCAGTACTTC. It encodes CASLRYGQETQYF. Looking up the rest from reference TRBV28 and TRBJ2-5 gives the full variable domain: DVKVTQSSRYLVKRTGEKVFLECVQDMDHENMFWYRQDPGLGLRLIYFSYDVKMKEKGDIPEGYSVSREKKERFSLILESASTNQTSMYLCASLRYGQETQYFGPGTRLLVL.

The rearrangement links TRBV6-1 to TRBJ2-5; 8 nucleotides line up with TRBD1. CDR1 is MNHNS and CDR2 is SASEGT in the germline V gene. The CDR3 is made up of 11 amino acids. The trim removed 4 bases at V and 14 bases at J, leaving 6 bases unmatched. The CDR3 region has the DNA TGTGCCAGCAGTGTACAGGGGGGATCCTACTTC. Translating it yields CASSVQGGSYF.

The genes are TRBV20-1 and TRBJ1-2; D is unresolved. The V and J ends lost 5 bases and 10 bases respectively, with 17 bases between them. The germline V gene encodes CDR1 DFQATT and CDR2 SNEGSKA (reference sequence). This CDR3 has 12 amino acids. The DNA of the CDR3 is TGCAGTGCTCCCCCATTGGGCAGCCACTACACCTTC. Encoded protein: CSAPPLGSHYTF.

This clonotype occurred many times. This chain uses TRBV27 with TRBJ2-3; possible D gene TRBD1, 6 bases. The length of the CDR3 is 16 residues. V was shortened by 6 bases and J by 5 bases, with 21 bases between the two germline ends. Germline CDR1 MNHEY, CDR2 SMNVEV (reference sequence). This CDR3 is CASRDVFQGFGDTQYF. CDR3 DNA: TGTGCCAGCAGGGACGTCTTTCAGGGGTTCGGAGATACGCAGTATTTT.

With respect to this clonotype: Since a much larger clone is just one base distant, this may be a read error. This rearrangement joins TRBV30 to TRBJ1-2, with TRBD1 identical over 7 bases. CDR1 and CDR2 (germline): GTSNPN, SVGIG (reference sequence). The CDR3 is 14 amino acids. With V trimmed by 2 bases and J by 2 bases, 5 bases remained unmatched. The CDR3 sequence: CAWSPSRGNYGYTF. In DNA, the CDR3 is TGTGCCTGGAGTCCAAGCAGGGGGAACTATGGCTACACCTTC.

This CDR3 reads CASSGTGTEDSGELFF. The CDR3 nucleotides are TGCGCCAGCAGTGGTACCGGGACTGAGGACTCCGGGGAGCTGTTTTTT. This chain uses TRBV10-1 with TRBJ2-2; possibly TRBD2 for D (6 bases). The CDR3 extends over 16 amino acids. Germline values: CDR1 WNHNN, CDR2 SYGVQD (reference sequence). Trimming took off 4 bases at V and 6 bases at J, with 18 bases between the two ends.

The gene calls are TRBV13 and TRBJ1-1; D is ambiguous. Germline lookup yields CDR1 PRHDT and CDR2 FYEKMQ (reference sequence). The CDR3 runs to 14 residues. Between the trimmed V and J ends, which lost 5 bases and 5 bases, there was a span of 15 bases. CDR3: CASSGTSVGTEAFF. CDR3 coding DNA: TGTGCCAGCAGCGGAACTTCCGTGGGGACTGAAGCTTTCTTT.